Below are 14 T cell receptor beta chains sequenced from a single sample in a study of breast tumors, draining lymph nodes, adjacent tissues. Each CDR3 protein gets one entry after TCRdb re-called the multiplex PCR reads with MiXCR. This sample yields around 120,000 distinct CDR3 sequences, of which just under 20% are seen a single time; roughly 3.5% belongs to the top ten. Breast cancer patients provided tissue from their axillary draining lymph nodes. The sequenced material came from axillary lymph node tissue. These receptors were collected from a female donor with breast cancer. Some clones in this sample may be carry-over from other donors' samples.

This clonotype was observed many times. The chain joins TRBV7-9 to TRBJ2-1; TRBD1 might be the D (5 bases). The CDR3 runs to 15 residues. V gave up 1 base and J gave up 2 bases, with 9 bases separating them. Germline values: CDR1 SEHNR, CDR2 FQNEAQ (reference sequence). The CDR3 bases are TGTGCCAGCAGCTTAGGGGTGACAGCCTACAATGAGCAGTTCTTC. It encodes CASSLGVTAYNEQFF.

This clonotype was detected many times. The gene calls are TRBV4-2 and TRBJ2-3; 16 bases agree with TRBD2. Germline CDR1 is LGHNA and CDR2 is YNFKEQ. The CDR3 spans 17 residues. Trimming took 3 bases from V and 6 from J; bases not matched to a gene: 6. The CDR3 spells CASSQGTSGGAPDTQYF. The CDR3 DNA reads as TGTGCCAGCAGCCAGGGGACTAGCGGGGGGGCGCCCGATACGCAGTATTTT.

This clonotype was seen ten or more times. This chain joins TRBV7-8 and TRBJ2-3, with 8 nucleotides matching TRBD2. J gave up 0 bases and V 5 bases, and 4 bases lay outside the gene matches. Germline CDR1 and CDR2: SGHVS and FQNEAQ. This CDR3 spans 15 amino acids. DNA for the CDR3: TGTGCCAGCAGCCCCCGCGGGGGGAGCACAGATACGCAGTATTTT. Translation: CASSPRGGSTDTQYF.

In this sample, this clonotype turned up many times. CDR3: CAISESRGGYGNTIYF. The CDR3 region has the DNA TGTGCCATCAGTGAGTCGAGAGGAGGTTACGGAAACACCATATATTTT. The chain combines TRBV10-3 with TRBJ1-3; D is unclear. The germline V gene has CDR1 ENHRY and CDR2 SYGVKD. CDR3 length equals 16 residues. V was trimmed by 0 bases and J by 4 bases, leaving 13 bases between them.

This clonotype was observed many times. V usage is TRBV12-3 or TRBV12-4 and J usage is TRBJ2-3, with 10 bases lining up with TRBD2. The CDR3 totals 17 residues. Losses at the gene ends were 5 bases for V and 1 base for J; bases not matched to a gene: 9. This CDR3 is CASSGMGAGGCTDTQYF. CDR3 sequence (DNA): TGTGCCAGCAGTGGGATGGGAGCGGGGGGGTGCACAGATACGCAGTATTTT.

This clonotype was detected many times. V usage is TRBV7-9 and J usage is TRBJ2-1; D is unclear. V was trimmed by 1 base and J by 5 bases, leaving 6 bases between them. Germline values: CDR1 SEHNR, CDR2 FQNEAQ (reference sequence). The CDR3 is made up of 13 amino acids. The CDR3 DNA reads TGTGCCAGCAGCTTAGGCGCCAACAATGAGCAGTTCTTC. Translating gives CASSLGANNEQFF.

There are many counts of this clonotype. The chain recombines TRBV20-1 with TRBJ2-7; a possible D gene is TRBD2 (6 bases). CDR1 is DFQATT and CDR2 is SNEGSKA in the germline V gene (reference sequence). The CDR3 contains 15 residues. Trimming left V 6 bases short and J 0 bases short, with 18 bases between. In nucleotides, the CDR3 is TGCAGTGCCTCGGGACTGAACACCTACTCCTACGAGCAGTACTTC. The encoded protein is CSASGLNTYSYEQYF.

This clonotype was seen many times. The chain combines TRBV5-6 with TRBJ1-2; D is perhaps TRBD1 (5 bases). CDR3 size: 15 residues. V lost 1 base to trimming and J lost 0 bases, with 10 bases between them. Germline loops: CDR1 SGHDT, CDR2 YYEEEE. Here the CDR3 DNA reads TGTGCCAGCAGCTTGTGGACAACCGCTAACTATGGCTACACCTTC. The encoded protein is CASSLWTTANYGYTF.

The CDR3 protein is CASGLAGTALDEQYF. CDR3 nucleotides: TGTGCCAGCGGCCTCGCCGGAACAGCGCTCGACGAGCAGTACTTC. The rearrangement joins TRBV4-2 to TRBJ2-7; D uncertain. The germline CDR1 and CDR2 sequences are LGHNA and YNFKEQ. Between the trimmed V and J ends, which lost 8 bases and 5 bases, there was a span of 22 bases. The length of the CDR3 is 15 residues.

The chain has TRBV5-1 and TRBJ1-5; no clear D. Germline V lookup: CDR1 SGHRS, CDR2 YFSETQ. The CDR3 is 13 amino acids. V was shortened by 7 bases and J by 3 bases, with 11 bases between the two germline ends. The CDR3 coding sequence is TGCGCCAGCCGCTCGGAATTCAATCAGCCCCAGCATTTT. Translating it yields CASRSEFNQPQHF.

This clonotype has at least ten counts. This sequence joins TRBV29-1 and TRBJ2-3; a possible D gene is TRBD2 (5 bases). V lost 6 bases and J lost 0, with 25 bases in between. The CDR3 is made up of 18 amino acids. CDR1 is SQVTM, CDR2 ANQGSEA, per germline. The CDR3 is CSVAGLVRSAASTDTQYF. Written as DNA, the CDR3 is TGCAGCGTCGCGGGCCTCGTCCGTTCGGCAGCTAGCACAGATACGCAGTATTTT.

This clonotype was seen ten or more times. This sequence joins TRBV4-2 and TRBJ2-3; D is unclear. With 2 bases removed from V and 4 bases from J, the gap between germline ends came to 10 bases. This CDR3 contains 14 residues. Per germline, CDR1 LGHNA and CDR2 YNFKEQ. CDR3 bases: TGTGCCAGCAGCCAATCCTCTGGCTCAGATACGCAGTATTTT. This translates into CASSQSSGSDTQYF.

This clonotype was observed many times. The chain links TRBV12-3 or TRBV12-4 to TRBJ2-1, with 13 bases matching TRBD2. After removal of 6 bases from V and 7 bases from J, the junction contained 6 bases not matched to a gene. The CDR3 sequence is 15 residues long. Here the CDR3 reads CASSSRLAGGNEQFF. CDR3 bases: TGTGCCAGCAGCTCGAGACTAGCGGGAGGAAATGAGCAGTTCTTC.

The sample holds many counts of this clonotype. This chain joins TRBV4-2 and TRBJ1-6, with a weak D call TRBD1 (6 bases). The V gene lost 3 bases and the J gene lost 5 bases, with 11 bases spanning the gap. Germline CDR1 is LGHNA and CDR2 is YNFKEQ. This CDR3 spans 15 amino acids. CDR3: CASSQARGDNSPLHF. The CDR3 DNA follows: TGTGCCAGCAGCCAGGCCAGGGGAGATAATTCACCCCTCCACTTT.